This T cell receptor beta chain was profiled in a study of shared clonotypes between healthy human individuals (dated by TCRdb to the early 2020s). The study in broad terms: Two women and three men aged 18 to 49 years were included in the cohort. For each donor, three plates each were used for CD4 naive and CD4 memory, two plates were used for CD8 naive, and one plate was used for CD8 memory. The study deeply sequenced blood TCR repertoires of about 5 healthy adults to estimate repertoire size and the extent of clonotype sharing between individuals. To increase sequencing depth and limit assay-specific biases, different laboratories used diverse techniques to prepare libraries and sequence TCR repertoires. Per donor, leukapheresis produced somewhere between about 0.8 and 9 billion PBMCs.

Of note for this clone: Its antigen remains unidentified. Qualities for individual bases were not recorded, and no much larger clone is one base off.

The CDR3 covers 11 residues, taking in both the cysteine and the phenylalanine. The entry retains the CDR3 DNA only, 33 bases that are in frame from base 1. Trimming costs V 8 bases and J 6 bases, and their ends lie 10 bases apart. The germline V gene specifies MNHNS as CDR1 and SASEGT as CDR2. CD8 naive samples were CD45RO-negative cells positively selected for CCR7, giving a CD45RA+CCR7+ population that excluded TemRA cells. Healthy HIV-negative adults with no recently reported acute infections or vaccinations were included as donors. Every donor was a Caucasian adult residing in Nashville, Tennessee, USA. Blood was obtained by leukapheresis, after which PBMCs were separated by Ficoll-Histopaque density gradient centrifugation and cryopreserved in liquid nitrogen vapor phase. Analytical flow cytometry was used to check the purity and quantity of each magnetically sorted T cell population. Genomic DNA was isolated from each sorted fraction and quantified by UV absorbance on a Nanodrop 2000c.

TCR CDR3 regions were amplified from genomic DNA by multiplex PCR using the deep immunoSEQ assay. Genomic DNA extracted from each cell subset was distributed evenly over all wells of several immunoSEQ 96-well plates, and each plate served as one replicate. For sorted subsets, each replicate PCR was loaded with approximately 190 ng genomic DNA, equivalent to some 27,000 T cell genomes. Purified libraries were quantified with a Qubit 3.0 fluorometer, sized on a Bioanalyzer 2100, and re-quantified with the KAPA Library Quantification kit. Every immunoSEQ 96-well plate was sequenced on a separate single-read 150-cycle Illumina NextSeq 550 flow cell. On the authors' methods: The immunoSEQ output contained only junctional sequences without quality scores, so filtering could not match that applied to full-length reads. Sequences were annotated with PyIR, a Python wrapper for IgBLAST v1.9, using IMGT germline references to assign V/J genes and CDR3. Reads were removed for weak V/J assignments (E-value above 1e-6), missing CDR3, stop codons, out-of-frame junctions, or ambiguous translated residues. V3J clonotypes were defined as sequences sharing an identical inferred V gene, J gene, and CDR3 amino acid sequence. To compute the percentage overlap between repertoires, the number of shared unique clonotypes was divided by the size of the smaller repertoire. RTK rarefaction, the Chao1 estimator, and Recon v2.1 estimates of unobserved clonotypes were used to assess repertoire richness. Generation probabilities for all TCRbeta clonotypes obtained by the gDNA method from a handful of donors were computed using OLGA. TCRdb retrieved this table from immuneACCESS and kept in-frame rearrangements only. Not all clones are present; in checked studies, unresolved V genes account for under half, and no reason is known for the remainder. The V and J calls and clone size come from that table; D and trimming were worked out from the DNA. For this sample there are around 1,900,000 clones; over 85% appear just once. Together, the top ten hold 1.5% to 2% of the sample.

On the study overall, not on this receptor specifically: Compared with non-shared clonotypes, the clonotypes found in all four sorted-subset donors had higher generation probabilities. Rarefaction of sorted-subset datasets indicated incomplete sequencing despite the large sequencing depth. Based on pairwise subsampling, the degree of clonotype sharing among donors was expected to be affected by sequencing depth. Naive subsets generally had larger estimated clonotype richness than memory subsets did. The small number of donors limited the genetic and exposure-history diversity represented. Only blood was sampled, and tissue TCR repertoires likely differ from those in blood. Approximately 5% of naive CD4, 3.5% of naive CD8, around 2.3% of memory CD4, and about 0.4% of memory CD8 clonotypes were shared across four donors.

The chain joins TRBV6-1 to TRBJ1-2, with an unclear D gene assignment. The sequencing input was naive CD8+ T cells from PBMCs. The intended sense of this specimen's cell subset or site label: CD45RA+CCR7+. This TCR came from a man aged 18 to 30 in good health. Some clones in this sample may be carry-over from other donors' samples. The DNA reads TGTGCCAGCTCCGGACTGCATGGCTACACCTTC. This sequence encodes CASSGLHGYTF.